Described below is a single TCR beta chain sequence and its context. What it recognizes is unknown. The source of the sample is a study of Ad26.COV2.S vaccination and SARS-CoV-2 variants. About the study: Participants got Ad26.COV2.S intramuscularly, once or twice 56 days apart. Findings of the study overall: Substantial breadth was reportedly displayed by spike-specific CD8+ and CD4+ T cell responses after vaccination. Individuals receiving vaccine had higher spike-specific TCR breadth than placebo recipients did.

The V and J ends lost 0 bases and 0 bases respectively, with 7 bases between them. Germline CDR1 SGHRS, CDR2 YFSETQ. This CDR3 comprises 15 residues. Documented treatment: 15 to 20 received Ad26.COV2.S at low or high dose, single or two shots; five or six received placebo; per-sample allocation not given. Sampling took place 63 days after the first vaccine or placebo injection. An 18-55-year-old adult in Boston served as donor. Clones were read by immunoSEQ multiplex PCR, and TCRdb kept only the in-frame ones, dropping some. The sample consists of fewer than 900,000 clones, around 92% of them appearing once.

Sequenced material: peripheral blood, taken in a trial of Ad26.COV2.S vaccine versus placebo. This TCR was recovered from a person between 18 and 65 years old who received the Ad26.COV2.S COVID-19 vaccine or a placebo. This chain links TRBV5-1 with TRBJ1-3, with TRBD1 as a possible D gene (5 bases). CDR3 region: CASSLDRSSGNTIYF. The CDR3 DNA reads TGCGCCAGCAGCTTGGACAGGAGCTCTGGAAACACCATATATTTT.